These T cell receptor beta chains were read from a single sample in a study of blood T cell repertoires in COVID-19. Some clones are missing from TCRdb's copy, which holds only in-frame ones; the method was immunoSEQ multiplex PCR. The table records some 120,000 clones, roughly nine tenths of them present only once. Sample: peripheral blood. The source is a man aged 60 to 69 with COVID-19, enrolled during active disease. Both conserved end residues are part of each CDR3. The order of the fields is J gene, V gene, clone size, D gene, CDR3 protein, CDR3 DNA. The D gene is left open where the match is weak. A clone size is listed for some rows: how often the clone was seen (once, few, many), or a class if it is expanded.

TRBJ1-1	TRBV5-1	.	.	CASSLQGDAEAFF	TGCGCCAGCAGCCTCCAGGGTGACGCTGAAGCTTTCTTT
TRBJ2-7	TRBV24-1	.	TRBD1	CATSERQGYEQYF	TGTGCCACCAGTGAAAGACAGGGCTACGAGCAGTACTTC
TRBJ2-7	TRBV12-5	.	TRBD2	CASGLSGSGYEQYF	TGTGCTAGTGGTCTAAGCGGGAGTGGCTACGAGCAGTACTTC
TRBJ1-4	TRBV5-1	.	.	CASSVDRKSNEKLFF	TGCGCCAGCAGCGTCGACAGGAAATCTAATGAAAAACTGTTTTTT
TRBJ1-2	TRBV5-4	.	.	CASSFGHAYGYTF	TGTGCCAGCAGCTTTGGCCATGCCTATGGCTACACCTTC
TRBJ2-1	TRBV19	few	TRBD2	CASTGGRAPYNEQFF	TGTGCGTCTACTGGGGGGAGGGCCCCCTACAATGAGCAGTTCTTC
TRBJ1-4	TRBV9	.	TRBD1	CASTPGQGRTGEKLFF	TGTGCCAGCACCCCAGGACAGGGGAGGACTGGTGAAAAACTGTTTTTT
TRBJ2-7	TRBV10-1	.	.	CASSRDFLREQYF	TGCGCCAGCAGCCGGGACTTCCTACGAGAGCAGTACTTC
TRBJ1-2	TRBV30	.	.	CAWSSGWDYGYTF	TGTGCCTGGAGTTCGGGTTGGGACTATGGCTACACCTTC
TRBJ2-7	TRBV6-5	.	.	CASYRDSYEQYF	TGTGCCAGCTACAGGGATTCCTACGAGCAGTACTTC
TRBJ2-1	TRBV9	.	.	CASSVTDFSYNEQFF	TGTGCCAGCAGCGTGACGGACTTCTCCTACAATGAGCAGTTCTTC